The clone carrying this T cell receptor beta chain was detected a few times. Its matching antigen is unknown. This specimen belongs to a study of siplizumab effects on memory and regulatory T cells. Study outcomes and limitations: Siplizumab brought about a significant reduction in alloreactive sequences traceable to unstimulated CD4+ memory cells. Major contributors to the alloresponse seemed to be naive T cells, which also appeared more diverse than memory cells.

With 5 bases removed from V and 8 bases from J, the gap between germline ends came to 7 bases. The CDR3 consists of 11 residues. Germline V CDR1 and CDR2: SEHNR, FQNEAQ (reference sequence). Some clones are missing from TCRdb's copy, which holds only in-frame ones; the method was immunoSEQ multiplex PCR. Among approximately 10,000 clones listed, around half were seen once. Mixed lymphocyte reaction cells were cocultured at 37°C for 6 to 7 days. At a 1:1 ratio, CFSE-labelled responder PBMCs were mixed with Violet Dye-labelled stimulator PBMCs. The sequencing input was CFSE-low (dividing) CD8+ T cells sorted from an allogeneic mixed lymphocyte reaction. This chain connects TRBV7-9 to TRBJ2-1; tentatively, D is TRBD1 (6 bases). The receptor's source is a human donor in good health; the cells came from an allogeneic mixed lymphocyte reaction. Some clones in this sample may be carry-over from other donors' samples. This CDR3 is CASSPGDEQFF. In DNA, the CDR3 is TGTGCCAGCAGCCCAGGGGATGAGCAGTTCTTC.